This T cell receptor beta chain was sequenced in a study of blood T cell repertoires in COVID-19. Study-level background: Samples representing acute and convalescent COVID-19 were sourced from the United States, Italy and Spain.

Per the study methods: Amplification of reference gene primers was used by the study to estimate nucleated cell counts. The assay was immunoSEQ multiplex PCR, and TCRdb's table has in-frame clones only and misses some. V, J and clone size reflect that table, while D and trimming were determined from the DNA. The sample has 35,000 to 45,000 clones; around 90% are singletons. V was cut by 0 bases and J by 6 bases, with 9 bases left in between. The CDR3 has 15 residues. CDR1 is KGHSH, CDR2 LQKENI, per germline. This clone appeared once. Specimen: peripheral blood. This TCR derives from a man aged 55 to 69 with acute or convalescent COVID-19. The J gene is TRBJ1-6, the V gene TRBV18, with a tentative D call TRBD1 (5 bases). The CDR3 nucleotides read TGTGCCAGCTCACCACCAACAGGACGTAATTCACCCCTCCACTTT. Amino acids: CASSPPTGRNSPLHF.